Listed below are T cell receptor beta chains from one sample, sequenced in a study of blood T cell repertoires in COVID-19. The data were produced by immunoSEQ multiplex PCR, yet TCRdb's version contains in-frame clones alone and is incomplete. The repertoire holds about 130,000 clones, with roughly 80% as singletons. The source material was PBMCs or T cells enriched from blood (not recorded which). These receptors were collected from a man in his fifties who had recovered from COVID-19. The CDR3 runs from the conserved cysteine through the conserved F or W. Fields, in order: D gene, J gene, clone size, V gene, CDR3 DNA, CDR3 protein. D genes are given only for firm matches. The size field is filled for only some rows; it gives once, few, many or a size class.

D gene: .; J gene: TRBJ1-3; clone size: .; V gene: TRBV11-2; CDR3 DNA: TGTGCCAGCAGCTTAGGAACAGGGACGGGAAACACCATATATTTT; CDR3 protein: CASSLGTGTGNTIYF
D gene: .; J gene: TRBJ1-1; clone size: .; V gene: TRBV7-3; CDR3 DNA: TGTGCCAGCAGCTTAACACAGAGCACTGAAGCTTTCTTT; CDR3 protein: CASSLTQSTEAFF
D gene: .; J gene: TRBJ1-1; clone size: .; V gene: TRBV6-5; CDR3 DNA: TGTGCCAGCAGTTACGAGGGAGGGAGCCAAGCTTTCTTT; CDR3 protein: CASSYEGGSQAFF
D gene: .; J gene: TRBJ2-3; clone size: .; V gene: TRBV2; CDR3 DNA: TGTGCCAGCAGTGTCCTGGACCGAGGAGGAGATACGCAGTATTTT; CDR3 protein: CASSVLDRGGDTQYF
D gene: .; J gene: TRBJ2-5; clone size: .; V gene: TRBV6-5; CDR3 DNA: TGTGCCAGCAGTTACAACGGGGGACAAGAGACCCAGTACTTC; CDR3 protein: CASSYNGGQETQYF
D gene: .; J gene: TRBJ1-5; clone size: .; V gene: TRBV6-5; CDR3 DNA: TGTGCCAGCAGAAACCGGGGGGATCAGCCCCAGCATTTT; CDR3 protein: CASRNRGDQPQHF
D gene: .; J gene: TRBJ1-3; clone size: .; V gene: TRBV4-3; CDR3 DNA: TGCGCCAGCAGCCAAGATAGAGTGAACTCTGGAAACACCATATATTTT; CDR3 protein: CASSQDRVNSGNTIYF
D gene: TRBD1; J gene: TRBJ1-3; clone size: .; V gene: TRBV3-1/TRBV3-2; CDR3 DNA: TGTGCCAGCAGCCAAGAGGGGACAGGGAAGGACACCATATATTTT; CDR3 protein: CASSQEGTGKDTIYF
D gene: .; J gene: TRBJ1-5; clone size: .; V gene: TRBV28; CDR3 DNA: TGTGCCAGCAGTTTATCTCATCAGCCCCAGCATTTT; CDR3 protein: CASSLSHQPQHF
D gene: TRBD1; J gene: TRBJ1-3; clone size: .; V gene: TRBV27; CDR3 DNA: TGTGCCAGCAGTTCACTCCGGGACAGCCCTGGAAACACCATATATTTT; CDR3 protein: CASSSLRDSPGNTIYF
D gene: .; J gene: TRBJ2-4; clone size: .; V gene: TRBV27; CDR3 DNA: TGTGCCAGCAGTTTATCGAATCGGGCAGGGGCGGCCAAAAACATTCAGTACTTC; CDR3 protein: CASSLSNRAGAAKNIQYF
D gene: .; J gene: TRBJ1-1; clone size: .; V gene: TRBV2; CDR3 DNA: TGTGCCAGCAGCGTTAGCAGGAACACTGAAGCTTTCTTT; CDR3 protein: CASSVSRNTEAFF
D gene: .; J gene: TRBJ2-5; clone size: .; V gene: TRBV7-2; CDR3 DNA: TGTGCCAGCAGCTTCAGTGAATGGGAGACCCAGTACTTC; CDR3 protein: CASSFSEWETQYF
D gene: .; J gene: TRBJ2-2; clone size: once; V gene: TRBV29-1; CDR3 DNA: TGCAGCGTTGAAACAGGGCGGACCGGGGAGCTGTTTTTT; CDR3 protein: CSVETGRTGELFF
D gene: TRBD1; J gene: TRBJ2-7; clone size: few; V gene: TRBV27; CDR3 DNA: TGTGCCAGCAGTTGGGCGGGACAGGCGACCTACGAGCAGTACTTC; CDR3 protein: CASSWAGQATYEQYF
D gene: TRBD2; J gene: TRBJ2-1; clone size: .; V gene: TRBV7-2; CDR3 DNA: TGTGCCAGCAGCTTAATGGAACTAGCGGGGGGGCACAATGAGCAGTTCTTC; CDR3 protein: CASSLMELAGGHNEQFF
D gene: TRBD2; J gene: TRBJ2-7; clone size: .; V gene: TRBV24-1; CDR3 DNA: TGTGCCACCTCCTGTGATGGGGGGGGGATCTTC; CDR3 protein: CATSCDGGGIF
D gene: .; J gene: TRBJ2-1; clone size: few; V gene: TRBV28; CDR3 DNA: TGTGCCAGCAGTCCCCGCACAGCCTTAGGCAATGAGCAGTTCTTC; CDR3 protein: CASSPRTALGNEQFF
D gene: .; J gene: TRBJ1-2; clone size: .; V gene: TRBV30; CDR3 DNA: TGTGCCTGGACTCCGACAGGCTACTATGGCTACACCTTC; CDR3 protein: CAWTPTGYYGYTF
D gene: .; J gene: TRBJ1-1; clone size: .; V gene: TRBV5-5; CDR3 DNA: TGTGCCAGCAGCTTGTCCTCCCTAAACACTGAAGCTTTCTTT; CDR3 protein: CASSLSSLNTEAFF
D gene: .; J gene: TRBJ1-2; clone size: .; V gene: TRBV5-6; CDR3 DNA: TGTGCCAGCAGCTTCGAGGGAGGGTACACCTTC; CDR3 protein: CASSFEGGYTF
D gene: .; J gene: TRBJ1-1; clone size: .; V gene: TRBV5-1; CDR3 DNA: TGCGCCAGCAGCTTAGGGGGAGCGGAAACTGAAGCTTTCTTT; CDR3 protein: CASSLGGAETEAFF
D gene: TRBD2; J gene: TRBJ2-3; clone size: .; V gene: TRBV7-3; CDR3 DNA: TGTGCCAGCAGCTCTCGCGGCGGGGGGGCCACAGATACGCAGTATTTT; CDR3 protein: CASSSRGGGATDTQYF
D gene: .; J gene: TRBJ1-4; clone size: .; V gene: TRBV19; CDR3 DNA: TGTGCCACCAGGAAAACGACGCGGGCTAATGAAAAACTGTTTTTT; CDR3 protein: CATRKTTRANEKLFF
D gene: .; J gene: TRBJ2-1; clone size: .; V gene: TRBV6-2/TRBV6-3; CDR3 DNA: TGTGCCAGCAGTGGAGGGGATACGGGCTACAATGAGCAGTTCTTC; CDR3 protein: CASSGGDTGYNEQFF
D gene: .; J gene: TRBJ1-1; clone size: once; V gene: TRBV12-1; CDR3 DNA: TGTGCCAGCAGCTTCCCAGTGAACACTGAAGCTTTCTTT; CDR3 protein: CASSFPVNTEAFF
D gene: TRBD1; J gene: TRBJ2-3; clone size: .; V gene: TRBV3-1/TRBV3-2; CDR3 DNA: TGTGCCAGCAGCCCCTCGACAGGGTTTCTAGGTCGGGATACGCAGTATTTT; CDR3 protein: CASSPSTGFLGRDTQYF
D gene: .; J gene: TRBJ1-4; clone size: .; V gene: TRBV6-4; CDR3 DNA: TGTGCCAGCAGCACCGTAATGGGAGATGAACTGTTTTTT; CDR3 protein: CASSTVMGDELFF
D gene: .; J gene: TRBJ1-5; clone size: .; V gene: TRBV18; CDR3 DNA: TGTGCCAGCTCATCAAGGGGTCAGCCCCAGCATTTT; CDR3 protein: CASSSRGQPQHF
D gene: .; J gene: TRBJ1-5; clone size: .; V gene: TRBV5-8; CDR3 DNA: TGTGCCAGCAGTTTCCAGCTGGGGGGAGATCAGCCCCAGCATTTT; CDR3 protein: CASSFQLGGDQPQHF
D gene: .; J gene: TRBJ2-3; clone size: .; V gene: TRBV5-6; CDR3 DNA: TGTGCCAGCAGCTTGGCCGAGATAGTTAGCACAGATACGCAGTATTTT; CDR3 protein: CASSLAEIVSTDTQYF
D gene: .; J gene: TRBJ1-6; clone size: .; V gene: TRBV30; CDR3 DNA: TGTGCCTGGAGTATGGGGAGGGTGCGGGGGAATTCACCCCTCCACTTT; CDR3 protein: CAWSMGRVRGNSPLHF
D gene: .; J gene: TRBJ1-1; clone size: .; V gene: TRBV10-3; CDR3 DNA: TGTGCCATCAGTGAGGGAGGAACTGAAGCTTTCTTT; CDR3 protein: CAISEGGTEAFF
D gene: TRBD2; J gene: TRBJ2-3; clone size: .; V gene: TRBV7-2; CDR3 DNA: TGTGCCAGCAGCTTAAGGATGAGCGGGGGGTCGGCAGATACGCAGTATTTT; CDR3 protein: CASSLRMSGGSADTQYF
D gene: .; J gene: TRBJ2-3; clone size: .; V gene: TRBV19; CDR3 DNA: TGTGCCAGTAGTGACGGTGTCAGGGGCACAGATACGCAGTATTTT; CDR3 protein: CASSDGVRGTDTQYF
D gene: TRBD1; J gene: TRBJ1-1; clone size: .; V gene: TRBV29-1; CDR3 DNA: TGCAGCGCGACAGGGGGCGTGAACACTGAAGCTTTCTTT; CDR3 protein: CSATGGVNTEAFF
D gene: .; J gene: TRBJ1-2; clone size: .; V gene: TRBV9; CDR3 DNA: TGTGCCAGCAACCAAGGGGACAACAACTATGGCTACACCTTC; CDR3 protein: CASNQGDNNYGYTF
D gene: .; J gene: TRBJ1-1; clone size: .; V gene: TRBV25-1; CDR3 DNA: TGTGCCAGCAGTGAATACGGGTGGAACACTGAAGCTTTCTTT; CDR3 protein: CASSEYGWNTEAFF
D gene: TRBD2; J gene: TRBJ2-4; clone size: few; V gene: TRBV5-4; CDR3 DNA: TGTGCCAGCAGCGACGGGGGGTCCTGGGGTTTAGCCAAAAACATTCAGTACTTC; CDR3 protein: CASSDGGSWGLAKNIQYF
D gene: .; J gene: TRBJ1-1; clone size: once; V gene: TRBV18; CDR3 DNA: TGTGCCAGCTCACAGACAGTGGAGAACACTGAAGCTTTCTTT; CDR3 protein: CASSQTVENTEAFF
D gene: TRBD1; J gene: TRBJ2-7; clone size: once; V gene: TRBV7-2; CDR3 DNA: TGTGCCAGCAGCTTATTCAGGGGGCAGAACGAGCAGTACTTC; CDR3 protein: CASSLFRGQNEQYF
D gene: TRBD1; J gene: TRBJ2-7; clone size: .; V gene: TRBV5-6; CDR3 DNA: TGTGCCAGCAGCCTGGACAGGGAGCAGTACTTC; CDR3 protein: CASSLDREQYF
D gene: TRBD1; J gene: TRBJ2-1; clone size: once; V gene: TRBV9; CDR3 DNA: TGTGCCAGCAGCGAGGACGACAGGGGAGGTCGAAATGAGCAGTTCTTC; CDR3 protein: CASSEDDRGGRNEQFF
D gene: .; J gene: TRBJ1-5; clone size: .; V gene: TRBV7-3; CDR3 DNA: TGTGCCAGCAGCTTTCACTCCGGTATTAGCAATCAGCCCCAGCATTTT; CDR3 protein: CASSFHSGISNQPQHF